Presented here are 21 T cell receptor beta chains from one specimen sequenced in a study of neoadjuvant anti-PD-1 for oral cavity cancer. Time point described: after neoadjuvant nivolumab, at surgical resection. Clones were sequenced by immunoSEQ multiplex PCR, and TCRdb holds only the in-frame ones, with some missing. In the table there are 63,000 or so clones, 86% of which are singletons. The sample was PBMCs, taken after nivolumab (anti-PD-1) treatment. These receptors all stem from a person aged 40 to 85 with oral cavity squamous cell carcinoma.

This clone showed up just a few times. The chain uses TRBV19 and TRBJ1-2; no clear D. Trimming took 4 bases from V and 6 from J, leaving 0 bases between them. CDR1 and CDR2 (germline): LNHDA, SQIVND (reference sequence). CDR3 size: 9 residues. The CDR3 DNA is TGTGCCAGTAGTAATGGCTACACCTTC. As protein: CASSNGYTF.

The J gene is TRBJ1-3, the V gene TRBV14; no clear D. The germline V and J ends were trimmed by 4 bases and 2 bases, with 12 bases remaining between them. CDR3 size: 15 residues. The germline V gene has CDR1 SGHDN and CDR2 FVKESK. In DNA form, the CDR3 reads TGTGCCAGCAGCCCCCAGACCGGTCCTGGAAACACCATATATTTT. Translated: CASSPQTGPGNTIYF.

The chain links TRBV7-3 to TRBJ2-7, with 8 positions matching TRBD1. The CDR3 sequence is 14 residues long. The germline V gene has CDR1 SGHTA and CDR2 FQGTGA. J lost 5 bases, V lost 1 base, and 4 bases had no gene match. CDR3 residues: CASSLSAGGDEQYF. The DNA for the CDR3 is TGTGCCAGCAGCTTAAGCGCAGGGGGCGACGAGCAGTACTTC.

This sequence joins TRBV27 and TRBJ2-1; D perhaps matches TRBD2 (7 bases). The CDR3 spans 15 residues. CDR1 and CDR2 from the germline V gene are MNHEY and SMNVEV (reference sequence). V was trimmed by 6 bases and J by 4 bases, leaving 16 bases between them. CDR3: CASRLEAGAYNEQFF. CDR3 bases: TGTGCCAGCAGACTGGAGGCGGGGGCTTACAATGAGCAGTTCTTC.

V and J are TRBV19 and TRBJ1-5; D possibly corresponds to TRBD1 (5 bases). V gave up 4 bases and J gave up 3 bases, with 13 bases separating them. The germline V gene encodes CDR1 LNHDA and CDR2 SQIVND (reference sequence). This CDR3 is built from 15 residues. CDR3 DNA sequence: TGTGCCAGTAGTACCCCGGGACGGGACAATCAGCCCCAGCATTTT. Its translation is CASSTPGRDNQPQHF.

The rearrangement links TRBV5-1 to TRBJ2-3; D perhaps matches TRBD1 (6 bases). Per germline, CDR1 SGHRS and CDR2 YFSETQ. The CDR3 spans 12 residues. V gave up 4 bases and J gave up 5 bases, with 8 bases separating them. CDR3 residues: CASSRGGDTQYF. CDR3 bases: TGCGCCAGCAGCCGAGGGGGAGATACGCAGTATTTT.

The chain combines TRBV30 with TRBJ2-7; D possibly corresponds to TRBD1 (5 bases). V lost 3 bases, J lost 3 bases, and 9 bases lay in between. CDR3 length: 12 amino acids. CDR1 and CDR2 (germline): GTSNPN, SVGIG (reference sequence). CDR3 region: CAWSRASYEQYF. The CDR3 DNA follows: TGTGCCTGGAGCAGGGCGAGCTACGAGCAGTACTTC.

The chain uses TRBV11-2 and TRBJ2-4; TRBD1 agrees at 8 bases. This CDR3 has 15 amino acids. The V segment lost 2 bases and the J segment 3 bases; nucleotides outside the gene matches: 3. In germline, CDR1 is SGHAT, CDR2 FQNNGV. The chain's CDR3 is CASSLITGGKNIQYF. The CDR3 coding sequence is TGTGCCAGCAGCTTAATAACAGGGGGCAAAAACATTCAGTACTTC.

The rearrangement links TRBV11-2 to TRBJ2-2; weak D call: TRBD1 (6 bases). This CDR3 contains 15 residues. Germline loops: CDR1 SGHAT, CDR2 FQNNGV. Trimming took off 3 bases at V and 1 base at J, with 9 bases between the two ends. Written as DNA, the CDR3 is TGTGCCAGCAGCTTTATCAGGGGGAACACCGGGGAGCTGTTTTTT. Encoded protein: CASSFIRGNTGELFF.

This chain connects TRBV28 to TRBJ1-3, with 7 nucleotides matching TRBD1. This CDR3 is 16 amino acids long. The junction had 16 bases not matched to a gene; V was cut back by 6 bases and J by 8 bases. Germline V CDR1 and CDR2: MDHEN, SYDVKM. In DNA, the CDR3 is TGTGCCAGCAGCCAACAACAGGGGTTGATCTGGGACACCATATATTTT. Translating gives CASSQQQGLIWDTIYF.

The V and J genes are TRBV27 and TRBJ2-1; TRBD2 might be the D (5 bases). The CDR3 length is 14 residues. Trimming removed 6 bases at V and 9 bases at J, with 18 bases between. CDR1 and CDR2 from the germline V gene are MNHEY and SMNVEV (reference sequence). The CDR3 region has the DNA TGTGCCAGCAGATTAGCGCAAGTAGCTGGTGAGCAGTTCTTC. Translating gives CASRLAQVAGEQFF.

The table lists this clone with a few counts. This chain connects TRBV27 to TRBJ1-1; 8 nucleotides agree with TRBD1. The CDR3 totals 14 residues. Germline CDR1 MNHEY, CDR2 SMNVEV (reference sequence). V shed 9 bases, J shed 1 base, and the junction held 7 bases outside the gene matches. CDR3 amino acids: CASNRQGPNTEAFF. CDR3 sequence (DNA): TGTGCCAGTAACCGACAGGGGCCGAACACTGAAGCTTTCTTT.

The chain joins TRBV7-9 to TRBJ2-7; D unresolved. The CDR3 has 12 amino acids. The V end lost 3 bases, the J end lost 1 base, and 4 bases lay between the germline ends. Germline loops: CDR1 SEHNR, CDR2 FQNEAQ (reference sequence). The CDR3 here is CASSLVSYEQYF. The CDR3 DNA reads TGTGCCAGCAGCTTGGTTTCCTACGAGCAGTACTTC. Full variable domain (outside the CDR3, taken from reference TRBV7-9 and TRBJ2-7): DTGVSQNPRHKITKRGQNVTFRCDPISEHNRLYWYRQTLGQGPEFLTYFQNEAQLEKSRLLSDRFSAERPKGSFSTLEIQRTEQGDSAMYLCASSLVSYEQYFGPGTRLTVT.

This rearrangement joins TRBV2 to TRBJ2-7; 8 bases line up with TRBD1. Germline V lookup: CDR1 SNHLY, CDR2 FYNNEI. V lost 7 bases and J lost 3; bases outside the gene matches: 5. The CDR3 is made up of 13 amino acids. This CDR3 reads CASNTGGNYEQYF. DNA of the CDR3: TGTGCCAGCAATACAGGGGGTAACTACGAGCAGTACTTC.

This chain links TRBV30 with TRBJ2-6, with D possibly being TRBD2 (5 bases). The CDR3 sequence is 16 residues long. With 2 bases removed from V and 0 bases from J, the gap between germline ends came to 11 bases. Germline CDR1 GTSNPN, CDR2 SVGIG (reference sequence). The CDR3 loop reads CAWSPGLNSGANVLTF. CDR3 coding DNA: TGTGCCTGGAGTCCAGGACTGAACTCTGGGGCCAACGTCCTGACTTTC.

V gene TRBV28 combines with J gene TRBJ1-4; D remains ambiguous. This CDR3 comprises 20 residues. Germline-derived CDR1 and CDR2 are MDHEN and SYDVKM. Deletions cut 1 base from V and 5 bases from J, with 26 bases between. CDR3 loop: CASSLFRLAQWDGLNEKLFF. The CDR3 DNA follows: TGTGCCAGCAGTTTATTCCGACTGGCCCAGTGGGATGGGTTGAATGAAAAACTGTTTTTT.

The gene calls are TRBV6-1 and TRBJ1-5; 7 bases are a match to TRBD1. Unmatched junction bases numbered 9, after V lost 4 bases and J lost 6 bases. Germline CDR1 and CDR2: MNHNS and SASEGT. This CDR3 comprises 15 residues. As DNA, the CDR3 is TGTGCCAGCAGTGCTGACAGGGATCGCAGTCAGCCCCAGCATTTT. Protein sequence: CASSADRDRSQPQHF.

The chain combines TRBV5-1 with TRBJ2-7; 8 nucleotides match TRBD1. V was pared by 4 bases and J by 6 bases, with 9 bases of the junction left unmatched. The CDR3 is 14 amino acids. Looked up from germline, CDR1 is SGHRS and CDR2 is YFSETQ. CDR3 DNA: TGCGCCAGCAGCCCCCGACAGGGGACAGGCGAGCAGTACTTC. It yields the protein CASSPRQGTGEQYF.

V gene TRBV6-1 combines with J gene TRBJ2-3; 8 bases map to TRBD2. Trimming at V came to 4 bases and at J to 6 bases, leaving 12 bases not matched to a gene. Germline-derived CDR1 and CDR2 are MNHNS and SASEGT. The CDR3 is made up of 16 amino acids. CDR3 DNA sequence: TGTGCCAGCAGTGTATCCCGGACTAGCAGTGCGGATACGCAGTATTTT. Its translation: CASSVSRTSSADTQYF.

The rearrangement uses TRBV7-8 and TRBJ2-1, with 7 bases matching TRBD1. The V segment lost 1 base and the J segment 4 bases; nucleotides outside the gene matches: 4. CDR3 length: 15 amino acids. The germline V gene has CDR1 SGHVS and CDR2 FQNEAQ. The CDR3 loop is CASSLEGQRYNEQFF. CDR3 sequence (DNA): TGTGCCAGCAGCTTAGAGGGACAGCGATACAATGAGCAGTTCTTC.

In nucleotides, the CDR3 is TGTGCCAGCAGTGAAGTTGTTGGGCAGGGTGCTGGCTACACCTTC. This codes for CASSEVVGQGAGYTF. The chain couples TRBV6-1 to TRBJ1-2, with D maybe TRBD1 (5 bases). This CDR3 region has 15 residues. Per germline, CDR1 MNHNS and CDR2 SASEGT. Trimming cost V 1 base and J 7 bases, with 16 bases left between them.